Each of the 24 T cell receptor beta chains below was sequenced from the same sample in a study of control samples from healthy donors and cancer patients. Only in-frame clones appear in the TCRdb table, and some are missing; sequencing was by immunoSEQ multiplex PCR. The data contain fewer than 200,000 clones, more than 90% of them singletons. The specimen was blood. The source of these receptors is a man aged 30 to 45 in good health.

The chain joins TRBV25-1 to TRBJ1-5; no clear D gene. The V gene lost 4 bases and the J gene lost 3 bases, with 7 bases spanning the gap. This CDR3 comprises 13 residues. The germline V gene has CDR1 MGHDK and CDR2 SYGVNS. This chain's CDR3 is CASSGQNNQPQHF. The CDR3 nucleotides are TGTGCCAGCAGTGGACAAAACAATCAGCCCCAGCATTTT.

J is TRBJ2-7 and V is TRBV11-2; D remains ambiguous. The CDR3 loop spans 15 amino acids. CDR1 SGHAT and CDR2 FQNNGV come from the germline V gene. Trimming took 5 bases from V and 3 from J, leaving 17 bases between them. The CDR3 DNA follows: TGTGCCAGCAGCCTTCAATGGCAAGGTTACTACGAGCAGTACTTC. Protein: CASSLQWQGYYEQYF.

V usage is TRBV11-1 and J usage is TRBJ1-5, with D tentatively TRBD1 (6 bases). Germline V lookup: CDR1 SGHAT, CDR2 FQDESV (reference sequence). CDR3 size: 15 residues. The germline V and J ends were trimmed by 8 bases and 9 bases, with 23 bases remaining between them. The CDR3: CASGLGLTGLRPQHF. Here the CDR3 DNA reads TGTGCCAGCGGCCTTGGGCTGACAGGTCTAAGGCCCCAGCATTTT.

The V call is TRBV7-2, the J call TRBJ2-5; 13 bases match TRBD2. The CDR3 contains 16 residues. From germline, CDR1 is SGHTA and CDR2 FQGNSA. V lost 7 bases and J lost 4; bases outside the gene matches: 9. The CDR3 bases are TGTGCCAGCACAGCTTCCACTAGCGGGAGGGTAGAGACCCAGTACTTC. This translates into CASTASTSGRVETQYF.

With regard to this clone: This sample also contains other DNA sequences that code for the same CDR3. For the CDR3, the DNA is TGCAGTGCCAGGCTGAACACTGAAGCTTTCTTT. It encodes CSARLNTEAFF. The rearrangement uses TRBV20-1 and TRBJ1-1; D unclear. The CDR3 consists of 11 residues. With 6 bases removed from V and 0 bases from J, the gap between germline ends came to 5 bases. Germline V gene lookup returns CDR1 DFQATT and CDR2 SNEGSKA (reference sequence).

V is TRBV4-3 and J is TRBJ1-1, with D unresolved. Germline V gene sequence: CDR1 LGHNA, CDR2 YSLEER. CDR3 length: 13 amino acids. V was pared by 1 base and J by 0 bases, with 3 bases between. The CDR3 spells CASSQAVNTEAFF. The CDR3 DNA follows: TGCGCCAGCAGCCAAGCCGTGAACACTGAAGCTTTCTTT.

A remark on this clone: The identical CDR3 is also encoded by other nucleotide sequences in the sample. The DNA for the CDR3 is TGCGCCAGCAGCTTGCCTACCGAGACCCAGTACTTC. Protein sequence: CASSLPTETQYF. The chain employs TRBV5-1 and TRBJ2-5; D remains ambiguous. The CDR3 sequence is 12 residues long. The V end was cut by 1 base, the J end by 5 bases, with 6 bases between. The germline V gene encodes CDR1 SGHRS and CDR2 YFSETQ.

The rearrangement uses TRBV5-1 and TRBJ2-2; the D gene could be TRBD1 or TRBD2 (6 bases each). Trimming shortened V by 4 bases and J by 2 bases, and 12 bases separated the two germline ends. Germline lookup yields CDR1 SGHRS and CDR2 YFSETQ. This CDR3 has 15 residues. In nucleotides, the CDR3 is TGCGCCAGCAGCGGCGGGACACTTAACACCGGGGAGCTGTTTTTT. This encodes CASSGGTLNTGELFF.

The chain recombines TRBV6-4 with TRBJ2-2; TRBD1 agrees at 10 bases. Germline values: CDR1 MRHNA, CDR2 SNTAGT. Germline trimming cut 2 bases from V and 6 bases from J; bases unmatched to any gene: 0. The CDR3 length is 14 residues. CDR3 nucleotide sequence: TGTGCCAGCAGTGACGGGACAGGGGCCGGGGAGCTGTTTTTT. Translation gives CASSDGTGAGELFF.

This clone was seen only once. This sequence joins TRBV5-1 and TRBJ2-7, with TRBD2 matching over 7 bases. The germline CDR1 and CDR2 sequences are SGHRS and YFSETQ. The CDR3 is made up of 14 amino acids. Losses at the gene ends were 4 bases for V and 3 bases for J; bases not matched to a gene: 7. This CDR3 is CASSPGGTFYEQYF. The CDR3 bases are TGCGCCAGCAGCCCCGGGGGGACTTTCTACGAGCAGTACTTC.

This rearrangement joins TRBV7-8 to TRBJ2-7; either TRBD1 or TRBD2 may fit D (5 bases each). V lost 4 bases to trimming and J lost 2 bases, with 15 bases between them. The CDR3 spans 15 residues. Germline CDR1 SGHVS, CDR2 FQNEAQ. This CDR3 is CASSSGPYPTYEQYF. The CDR3 DNA is TGTGCCAGCAGCTCGGGACCCTACCCCACCTACGAGCAGTACTTC.

J is TRBJ2-6 and V is TRBV4-1, with D unclear. Germline loops: CDR1 MGHRA, CDR2 YSYEKL. V dropped 3 bases and J dropped 0 bases, with 6 bases sitting between them. The CDR3 is 15 amino acids. For the CDR3, the DNA is TGCGCCAGCAGCCAGGGGAACTCTGGGGCCAACGTCCTGACTTTC. The encoded protein is CASSQGNSGANVLTF.

V usage is TRBV2 and J usage is TRBJ2-3; 8 nucleotides match TRBD2. Germline V gene lookup returns CDR1 SNHLY and CDR2 FYNNEI. The CDR3 has 14 amino acids. V lost 7 bases, J lost 4 bases, and 7 bases stayed unmatched. The chain's CDR3 is CASTLRGGSDTQYF. CDR3 DNA sequence: TGTGCCAGCACCCTCCGGGGGGGATCAGATACGCAGTATTTT.

The J gene is TRBJ1-2, the V gene TRBV7-9, with 9 positions matching TRBD1. This CDR3 spans 13 amino acids. Trimming removed 3 bases from V and 5 bases from J; junction bases left unmatched: 1. Germline CDR1 reads SEHNR; CDR2 reads FQNEAQ (reference sequence). DNA for the CDR3: TGTGCCAGCAGCTTGGGACAGGGATATGGCTACACCTTC. Translated, it gives CASSLGQGYGYTF.

CDR3 in DNA: TGTGCCAGCAGTTTCCCGACTAGCGGGGGATACTACGAGCAGTACTTC. This translates into CASSFPTSGGYYEQYF. This rearrangement joins TRBV5-4 to TRBJ2-7; 12 bases fit TRBD2. From germline, CDR1 is SGHNT and CDR2 YYREEE (reference sequence). The CDR3 contains 16 residues. The V gene end was trimmed by 5 bases and the J gene end by 3 bases; junction bases not matched to a gene: 9.

This clone showed up many times. The chain is built from TRBV5-1 and TRBJ2-1; the D is unclear. Per the germline V gene, CDR1 is SGHRS and CDR2 is YFSETQ. CDR3 length: 13 amino acids. Trimming pared 2 bases from V and 9 bases from J, leaving 12 bases between. The CDR3 here is CASSFPLGIEQFF. CDR3 bases: TGCGCCAGCAGCTTTCCTCTAGGAATTGAGCAGTTCTTC.

This clone was observed a few times. V gene TRBV27 combines with J gene TRBJ2-1; D tentatively fits TRBD1 or TRBD2 (5 bases each). Germline values: CDR1 MNHEY, CDR2 SMNVEV (reference sequence). Trimming cost V 5 bases and J 7 bases, with 15 bases left between them. The CDR3 loop spans 14 amino acids. The CDR3 region has the DNA TGTGCCAGCAGTCCATACCCCGGGGCGAATGAGCAGTTCTTC. Residues: CASSPYPGANEQFF.

The CDR3 loop is CASSHTWEQYF. CDR3 nucleotides: TGTGCCAGCAGCCACACCTGGGAGCAGTACTTC. The rearrangement uses TRBV7-2 and TRBJ2-7; no definite D call. V was trimmed by 5 bases and J by 7 bases, leaving 9 bases between them. CDR3 length equals 11 residues. The germline V gene has CDR1 SGHTA and CDR2 FQGNSA.

The chain is built from TRBV2 and TRBJ2-2; 12 bases line up with TRBD1. The CDR3 has 15 amino acids. V trimming: 6 bases; J trimming: 6 bases; junction bases outside the gene matches: 5. Germline assignment: CDR1 SNHLY and CDR2 FYNNEI. CDR3 sequence (DNA): TGTGCCAGCAGGAAGGGACAGGGGGCCTCCGGGGAGCTGTTTTTT. The encoded protein is CASRKGQGASGELFF.

The V and J genes are TRBV7-2 and TRBJ2-5, with 8 bases that match TRBD2. The germline V gene has CDR1 SGHTA and CDR2 FQGNSA. The CDR3 consists of 15 residues. With 5 bases clipped from V and 5 bases from J, the junction kept 10 bases outside the gene matches. CDR3 region: CASSLTGTSRETQYF. The CDR3 DNA follows: TGTGCCAGCAGCCTCACCGGGACTAGTCGTGAGACCCAGTACTTC. The complete variable domain, with remaining parts taken from reference TRBV7-2 and TRBJ2-5, reads GAGVSQSPSNKVTEKGKDVELRCDPISGHTALYWYRQSLGQGLEFLIYFQGNSAPDKSGLPSDRFSAERTGGSVSTLTIQRTQQEDSAVYLCASSLTGTSRETQYFGPGTRLLVL.

This clone was counted a few times. The J gene is TRBJ1-2, the V gene TRBV7-9, with no clear D. The CDR3 loop spans 13 amino acids. V was shortened by 5 bases and J by 3 bases, with 10 bases between the two germline ends. From germline, CDR1 is SEHNR and CDR2 FQNEAQ (reference sequence). CDR3 sequence reads: CASSRPGYYGYTF. The CDR3 nucleotides read TGTGCCAGCAGCCGGCCGGGGTACTATGGCTACACCTTC.

This chain connects TRBV11-3 to TRBJ2-1, with 10 bases matching TRBD2. The length of the CDR3 is 15 residues. The germline CDR1 and CDR2 sequences are SGHNT and YENEEA. The ends lost 6 bases at V and 4 bases at J; junction bases unmatched: 6. CDR3 protein: CASSQGTSEYNEQFF. The CDR3 nucleotides read TGTGCCAGCAGTCAAGGGACTAGCGAATACAATGAGCAGTTCTTC. Full variable domain (remainder filled in from reference TRBV11-3 and TRBJ2-1): EAGVVQSPRYKIIEKKQPVAFWCNPISGHNTLYWYLQNLGQGPELLIRYENEEAVDDSQLPKDRFSAERLKGVDSTLKIQPAELGDSAVYLCASSQGTSEYNEQFFGPGTRLTVL.

The rearrangement links TRBV5-4 to TRBJ2-5, with 14 bases matching TRBD2. This CDR3 comprises 18 residues. V shed 0 bases and J 5 bases; nucleotides not matched to a gene: 9. CDR1 SGHNT and CDR2 YYREEE come from the germline V gene (reference sequence). CDR3 residues: CASSLAGTSGSAKETQYF. Here the CDR3 DNA reads TGTGCCAGCAGCTTGGCAGGGACTAGCGGGAGTGCCAAGGAGACCCAGTACTTC.

The genes are TRBV19 and TRBJ2-2, with no clear D. Germline V gene sequence: CDR1 LNHDA, CDR2 SQIVND (reference sequence). The CDR3 runs to 15 residues. V lost 6 bases to trimming and J lost 0 bases, with 11 bases between them. CDR3 in DNA: TGTGCCAGTAGGCAGAGGTTGGCGAACACCGGGGAGCTGTTTTTT. It yields the protein CASRQRLANTGELFF.